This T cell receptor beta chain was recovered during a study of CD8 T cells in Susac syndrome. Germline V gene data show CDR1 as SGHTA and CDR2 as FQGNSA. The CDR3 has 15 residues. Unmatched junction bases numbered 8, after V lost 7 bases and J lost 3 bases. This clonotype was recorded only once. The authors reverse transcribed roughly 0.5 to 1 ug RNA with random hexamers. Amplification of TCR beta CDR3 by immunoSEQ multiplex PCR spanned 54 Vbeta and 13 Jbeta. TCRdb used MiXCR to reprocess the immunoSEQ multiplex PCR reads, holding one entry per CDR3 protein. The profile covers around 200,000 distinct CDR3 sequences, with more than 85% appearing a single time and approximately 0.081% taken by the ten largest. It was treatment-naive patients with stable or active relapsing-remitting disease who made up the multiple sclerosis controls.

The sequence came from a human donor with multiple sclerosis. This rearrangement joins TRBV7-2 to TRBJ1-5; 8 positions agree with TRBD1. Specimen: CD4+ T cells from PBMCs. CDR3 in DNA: TGTGCCAGCACCAGGACAGGGTTACACAATCAGCCCCAGCATTTT. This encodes CASTRTGLHNQPQHF.